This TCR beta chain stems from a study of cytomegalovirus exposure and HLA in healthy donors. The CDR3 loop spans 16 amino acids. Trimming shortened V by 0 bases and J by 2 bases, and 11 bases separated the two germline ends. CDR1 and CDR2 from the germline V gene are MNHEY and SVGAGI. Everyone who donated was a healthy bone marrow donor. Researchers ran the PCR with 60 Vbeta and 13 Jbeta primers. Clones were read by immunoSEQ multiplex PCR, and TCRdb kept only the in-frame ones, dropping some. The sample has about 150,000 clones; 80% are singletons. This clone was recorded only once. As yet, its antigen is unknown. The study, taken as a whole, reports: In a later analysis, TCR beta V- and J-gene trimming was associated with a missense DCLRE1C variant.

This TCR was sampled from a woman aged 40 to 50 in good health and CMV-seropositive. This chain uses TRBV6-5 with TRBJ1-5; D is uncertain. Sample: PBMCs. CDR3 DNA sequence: TGTGCCAGCAGTTACTCGAGCCGGGGTGGCAATCAGCCCCAGCATTTT. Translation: CASSYSSRGGNQPQHF.